This TCR beta chain derives from a study of T cells in Graves' hyperthyroidism and ophthalmopathy (dated by TCRdb to the late 2010s). Regarding the complete study: Peripheral blood samples were taken at initial diagnosis, before any treatment was given. TCR V-J signatures able to tell the groups apart were searched for in a discovery cohort of 90 to 100 patients, of whom roughly 42 had Graves' ophthalmopathy and some 60 had stable Graves' hyperthyroidism. The 95 to 100 discovery patients were divided at random into training and test sets in a 7:3 ratio. The paper reports TCR Vbeta CDR3 sequencing of 140 or so peripheral blood samples: approximately 41 ophthalmopathy, 75 to 80 hyperthyroidism and around 17 progressor patients. The study also compared thyroid tissue and blood T-cell repertoires from over 5 Graves' hyperthyroidism patients. After blood sampling, hyperthyroidism patients were treated with methimazole at a starting dose of 30 mg daily, and ophthalmopathy patients were treated with high-dose intravenous methylprednisolone. Prospective prediction of ophthalmopathy was tested in an independent validation cohort consisting of 18 to 20 hyperthyroidism patients and some 16 patients who later progressed to ophthalmopathy. The paper's findings and limits, for the study overall: In validation, the model predicted progression to ophthalmopathy with over 65% sensitivity and over 72% specificity, a median of 6.5 months before onset. No statistical method was used to set the sample size in advance, and investigators knew the group allocation. A 13 V-J signature model separated ophthalmopathy from stable hyperthyroidism, with just over 85% sensitivity and just under 84% specificity in cross-validation and 80%/75% in testing. Most expanded thyroid clonotypes (frequency above 0.001) were also detected in blood, suggesting blood repertoires may reflect thyroid immune responses.

The TCR beta CDR3 regions were amplified from the RNA transcripts. A first-round RT-PCR of the TCR CDR3 used the HTBI primer set with the Qiagen OneStep RT-PCR kit. Libraries were constructed in a second round of multiplex PCR, after which size selection and purification were performed. Libraries were sequenced paired-end with 100 bp reads on an Illumina HiSeq2000. Turning to the authors' computational methods: SOAPnuke was used to process the raw data, throwing out any read that contained adapters or uncalled bases, had a mean Phred below 15, or lacked an exact constant-primer or identifier match. High-quality paired reads were merged with COPE v1.2.5, and unique nucleotide sequences were defined as clonotypes. MiTCR v1.1 was used to align clonotypes to the IMGT TRBV, TRBD and TRBJ reference segments. The analysis included only V-J combinations with a frequency above 0.0001, which together covered about 99% of the repertoires. A TCS score was defined as the ratio of F50 (clonal expansion) to E x V (chaos), with BLOSUM62-based TCRdist applied between CDR3 peptides within each V-J. Welch's t-statistics and random forest reduced roughly 530 V-J features to 10 to 15, which were used in a naive Bayes classifier (R e1071). Clones were called with MiXCR by TCRdb after fastp trimmed the public reads at Q25, and only in-frame beta chains were retained. Each entry merges the rows of one CDR3 protein and shows their most common DNA and genes. The V and J calls come from TCRdb's annotation, not from the publication. This sample has 500,000 to 650,000 distinct CDR3 sequences in its table, and 14% of those were observed once. The biggest ten clones account for approximately 14% of the sample.

The CDR3 measures 14 amino acids from cysteine to phenylalanine. Just the 42-base CDR3 DNA is kept, in frame starting at base 1. Trimming removed 2 bases from V and 6 bases from J, leaving 11 bases between the germline ends. Via the germline V gene (reference sequence), CDR1 is MNHEY and CDR2 SMNVEV. Comments on this clonotype: Its antigen target is currently unknown. It has no much larger one-base neighbor in the sample; base qualities were not kept.

A patient counted as having stable Graves' hyperthyroidism if no progression to ophthalmopathy occurred over 18 months of follow-up. Hyperthyroidism patients were newly diagnosed, with disease duration under 2 months, and aged 18 to 65 years. Exclusion was applied to patients with uncontrolled infections, other autoimmune diseases, pregnancy or lactation. Clinical symptoms, serum thyroxine and TRAb, thyroid ultrasound, and orbital computed tomography formed the basis for the diagnoses. PBMCs were separated from roughly 10 ml of fresh peripheral blood using Ficoll-Paque density gradient centrifugation. Trizol reagent was used to extract total RNA, and RNA quality was then checked on an Agilent 2100 Bioanalyzer.

Input material: blood. This TCR was recovered from a woman aged 40 to 55 with Graves' hyperthyroidism. This chain is built from TRBV27 and TRBJ2-1, with the D gene not clear enough to name. The CDR3 reads CASSLGLPGNEQFF. The DNA sequence reads TGTGCCAGCAGTTTAGGTCTTCCAGGCAATGAGCAGTTCTTC.